A selection of T cell receptor beta chains follows, all from one sample in a study of T cell responses to AZD1222 COVID-19 vaccine. Clones were sequenced by immunoSEQ multiplex PCR, and TCRdb holds only the in-frame ones, with some missing. Of 140,000 to 150,000 clones listed, approximately 88% are singletons. The material sequenced was peripheral blood, taken on day 0 of AZD1222 vaccination. The receptors originated from an adult in good health. The CDR3 runs from the conserved cysteine through the conserved F or W. The order of the fields is D gene, V gene, J gene, clone size, CDR3 DNA, CDR3 protein. The D gene is left open where the match is weak. Some rows mark clone size as missing; the rest say once, few, many or name a class of expanded clone.

>TRBD1|TRBV9|TRBJ1-1|.
TGTGCCAGCAGCAAAGGGACAGGGGCAAACACTGAAGCTTTCTTT
CASSKGTGANTEAFF
>.|TRBV9|TRBJ1-2|.
TGTGCCAGCAGCGTAGCTACGGGGCAGCTTTATGGCTACACCTTC
CASSVATGQLYGYTF
>TRBD1|TRBV10-1|TRBJ2-7|.
TGCGCCAGCAGTGAGGGGGCTGGGACAGCTTCCTACGAGCAGTACTTC
CASSEGAGTASYEQYF
>TRBD2|TRBV3-1/TRBV3-2|TRBJ2-5|.
TGTGCCAGCAGCCTCCCTAGCGGGGAAGAGACCCAGTACTTC
CASSLPSGEETQYF
>.|TRBV9|TRBJ2-7|.
TGTGCCAGCAGCCCCTGGGGGGGCGCGGGTCGCGAGCAGTACTTC
CASSPWGGAGREQYF
>.|TRBV4-1|TRBJ2-7|.
TGCGCCAGCAGCCAATCACAAGGATGGGTCTACGAGCAGTACTTC
CASSQSQGWVYEQYF
>.|TRBV2|TRBJ1-4|.
TGTGCCAGCAAAGGGGATGAAAAACTGTTTTTT
CASKGDEKLFF
>.|TRBV3-1/TRBV3-2|TRBJ1-2|.
TGTGCCAGCAGCCAGTCCACAGGGTTGGGCGGCTACACCTTC
CASSQSTGLGGYTF
>TRBD1|TRBV30|TRBJ1-2|once
TGTGCCTGGAGGAGGGACAGGGCGAAATCTAGGGGGGACACCTTC
CAWRRDRAKSRGDTF
>TRBD1|TRBV7-3|TRBJ2-3|.
TGTGCCAGCAGCTTAATAGGACAGGGGATTGGGTACACAGATACGCAGTATTTT
CASSLIGQGIGYTDTQYF
>.|TRBV7-3|TRBJ2-7|.
TGTGCCAGCAGCTTAACGGGGGCCTACGAGCAGTACTTC
CASSLTGAYEQYF
>.|TRBV3-1/TRBV3-2|TRBJ1-2|.
TGTGCCAGCAGCCAGAGTACAGATGGCTACACCTTC
CASSQSTDGYTF
>.|TRBV5-6|TRBJ1-1|.
TGTGCCAGCAGCTTGGTTGTGGGGAACACTGAAGCTTTCTTT
CASSLVVGNTEAFF
>.|TRBV2|TRBJ1-2|.
TGTGCCAGCAGTGGCGGGACAAGGTATAGTGGCTACACCTTC
CASSGGTRYSGYTF
>TRBD1|TRBV3-1/TRBV3-2|TRBJ1-2|.
TGTGCCAGCAGTCGACAGGGATGGAACTATGGCTACACCTTC
CASSRQGWNYGYTF
>.|TRBV2|TRBJ2-5|.
TGTGCCAGCAGCGAGGCGGGGGCGCGGTTGACCCAGTACTTC
CASSEAGARLTQYF
>.|TRBV1|TRBJ2-5|.
TGCACCAGCAGCCAAGGAACCGATGGAGGTCTAGAGACACAAGAGACCCAGTACTTC
CTSSQGTDGGLETQETQYF
>TRBD2|TRBV5-5|TRBJ2-2|.
TGTGCCAGCAGCTTGGCTCTAGCGGGGGGCCGTGGCACCGGGGAGCTGTTTTTT
CASSLALAGGRGTGELFF
>.|TRBV13|TRBJ1-2|once
TGTGCCAGCAGCTTACTCCCGGGCGGCTACACCTTC
CASSLLPGGYTF
>.|TRBV7-9|TRBJ2-2|.
TGTGCCAGCAGCTTAGGCGGTAACACCGGGGAGCTGTTTTTT
CASSLGGNTGELFF
>.|TRBV12-3/TRBV12-4|TRBJ1-2|.
TGTGCCAGCAGATTGGAGGGGATCTATGGCTACACCTTC
CASRLEGIYGYTF
>.|TRBV9|TRBJ1-1|.
TGTGCCAGCAGCGTAAACAGTAGAGGGTTCACTGAAGCTTTCTTT
CASSVNSRGFTEAFF
>TRBD1|TRBV28|TRBJ1-5|.
TGTGCCAGCAGTAGGGACAGGGGGAGGCAGCCCCAGCATTTT
CASSRDRGRQPQHF
>.|TRBV29-1|TRBJ2-6|.
TGCAGCGTTGATGCAGGGCCTTCGGGGGCCAACGTCCTGACTTTC
CSVDAGPSGANVLTF
>TRBD1|TRBV2|TRBJ1-4|once
TGTGCCAGCAGTACCTCCAGACAGGGGATCGTTTTT
CASSTSRQGIVF
>.|TRBV2|TRBJ1-2|once
TGTGCCAGCATTACCGACAGCAATTCCTATGGCTACACCTTC
CASITDSNSYGYTF
>.|TRBV5-1|TRBJ1-6|.
TGCGCCAGCAGCTTGGATCTGGGGGAAATTAATTCACCCCTCCACTTT
CASSLDLGEINSPLHF
>.|TRBV9|TRBJ1-6|.
TGTGCCAGCAGCCCTGGGACGGGACCCCTCCACTTT
CASSPGTGPLHF
>.|TRBV9|TRBJ2-2|.
TGTGCCAGCAGCGTACCGGCAAACACCGGGGAGCTGTTTTTT
CASSVPANTGELFF
>.|TRBV21-1|TRBJ1-4|few
TGTGCCAGCAGCAAAACCTACCGGGACAGGAGTCGTGAAAAACTGTTTTTT
CASSKTYRDRSREKLFF
>.|TRBV6-5|TRBJ1-3|.
TGTGCCAGCAGTTACAAGGGACCCTCTGGAAACACCATATATTTT
CASSYKGPSGNTIYF
>.|TRBV3-1/TRBV3-2|TRBJ1-5|once
TGTGCCAGCAGCCAAGCCAATCAGCCCCAGCATTTT
CASSQANQPQHF
>.|TRBV11-2|TRBJ2-1|.
TGTGCCAGCAGCTTGGGGGGGCAAATCCACAATGAGCAGTTCTTC
CASSLGGQIHNEQFF
>TRBD1|TRBV24-1|TRBJ1-2|.
TGTGCCACCAGAGGCGACAGGGCGAATGGCTACACCTTC
CATRGDRANGYTF
>.|TRBV28|TRBJ2-2|.
TGTGCCAGCAGTAGCGGGACAGTCTGGGCCGGGGAGCTGTTTTTT
CASSSGTVWAGELFF
>.|TRBV7-2|TRBJ2-3|.
TGTGCCAGCAGGGTCTCCGGCACAGATACGCAGTATTTT
CASRVSGTDTQYF
>.|TRBV6-6|TRBJ1-1|.
TGTGCCAGCAGTCCAAGCCAGGCGAACACTGAAGCTTTCTTT
CASSPSQANTEAFF
>.|TRBV6-5|TRBJ2-7|.
TGTGCCAGCACCGATCGAGGGGTGCCAAACTACGAGCAGTACTTC
CASTDRGVPNYEQYF
>TRBD1|TRBV5-1|TRBJ2-3|.
TGCGCCAGCAGCCTCGGACAGGAGCAGTATTTT
CASSLGQEQYF
>TRBD1|TRBV7-8|TRBJ1-4|.
TGTGCCAGCAGCTTAGTGGGACAGGGGAATGAAAAACTGTTTTTT
CASSLVGQGNEKLFF
>.|TRBV7-3|TRBJ2-3|.
TGTGCCAGCAGCTCCCGGTCCGGCACAGATACGCAGTATTTT
CASSSRSGTDTQYF
>.|TRBV19|TRBJ1-6|.
TGTGCCAGTAATGGGCGACTGAATAATTCACCCCTCCACTTT
CASNGRLNNSPLHF
>.|TRBV20-1|TRBJ1-2|.
TGCAGTGCTAGTATTTTGACAGCGGGGTTGTATGGCTACACCTTC
CSASILTAGLYGYTF
>TRBD2|TRBV3-1/TRBV3-2|TRBJ2-2|.
TGTGCCAGCAGCCCGCCGGGACTAGCTGGCACCGGGGAGCTGTTTTTT
CASSPPGLAGTGELFF
>.|TRBV7-2|TRBJ1-3|.
TGTGCCAGCACCCGTTCGGGGGGAAACACCATATATTTT
CASTRSGGNTIYF
>TRBD1|TRBV6-5|TRBJ1-1|.
TGTGCCAGCAGTTCCAGGGACAGGGGCTCCCCTGAAGCTTTCTTT
CASSSRDRGSPEAFF
>.|TRBV5-4|TRBJ1-2|.
TGTGCCAGCAGCCCGGGGTCGGCGGGATTAGGCTATGGCTACACCTTC
CASSPGSAGLGYGYTF
>.|TRBV7-2|TRBJ1-5|few
TGTGCCAGCAGCCAGGATAATCAGCCCCAGCATTTT
CASSQDNQPQHF
>.|TRBV19|TRBJ1-5|.
TGTGCCAGTAGATGGGCCACTAGCAATCAGCCCCAGCATTTT
CASRWATSNQPQHF
>.|TRBV5-1|TRBJ1-1|.
TGCGCCAGCAGCTTAAGTGTCCGCACTGAAGCTTTCTTT
CASSLSVRTEAFF
>.|TRBV15|TRBJ1-5|.
TGTGCCACCAGCAGAGACAGGGCTAAGCAGCCCCAGCATTTT
CATSRDRAKQPQHF
>TRBD1|TRBV28|TRBJ1-5|.
TGTGCCAGCAGCCCGGACAGGGAAGTCGGTCAGCCCCAGCATTTT
CASSPDREVGQPQHF
>TRBD2|TRBV7-3|TRBJ2-3|.
TGTGCCAGCAGCTCCCTAGCGGGGGGTGTGGCAGATACGCAGTATTTT
CASSSLAGGVADTQYF